The present T cell receptor beta chain was sequenced within a study of tumor-infiltrating lymphocytes in oesophageal squamous cell carcinoma. Turning to this clonotype: One junction end does not reproduce the germline sequence, and a read error may be involved.

The CDR3 consists of 13 residues. CDR1 SGHVS and CDR2 FNYEAQ come from the germline V gene. TCRdb re-called the PCR reads through MiXCR, storing one row per CDR3 protein. The sample consists of more than 10,000 distinct CDR3 sequences, approximately 47% of them appearing once. This clonotype was obtained from a female donor with esophageal squamous cell carcinoma. Sequencing was carried out using blood. V is TRBV7-6 and J is TRBJ2-7; tentative D call: TRBD1 (5 bases). The CDR3 region is CASRRQIDSPLHF. In DNA form, the CDR3 reads TGTGCCAGCCGGCGACAGATCGATTCACCCCTCCACTTC. The full variable domain, its missing parts supplied by reference TRBV7-6 and TRBJ2-7, is GAGVSQSPRYKVTKRGQDVALRCDPISGHVSLYWYRQALGQGPEFLTYFNYEAQQDKSGLPNDRFSAERPEGSISTLTIQRTEQRDSAMYRCASRRQIDSPLHFGPGTRLTVT.